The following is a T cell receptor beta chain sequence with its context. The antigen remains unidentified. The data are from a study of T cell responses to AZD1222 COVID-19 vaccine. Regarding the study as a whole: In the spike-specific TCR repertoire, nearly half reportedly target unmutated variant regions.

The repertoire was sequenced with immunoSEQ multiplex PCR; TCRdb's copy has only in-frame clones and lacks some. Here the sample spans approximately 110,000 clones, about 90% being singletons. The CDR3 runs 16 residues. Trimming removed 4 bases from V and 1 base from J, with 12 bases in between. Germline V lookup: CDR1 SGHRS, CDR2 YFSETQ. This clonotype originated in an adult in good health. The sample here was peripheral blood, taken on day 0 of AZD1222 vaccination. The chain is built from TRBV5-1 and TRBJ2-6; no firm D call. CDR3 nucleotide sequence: TGCGCCAGCAGCAGGTCAGGTCTATCTGGGGCCAACGTCCTGACTTTC. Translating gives CASSRSGLSGANVLTF.